The 9 T cell receptor beta chains below come from one sample, sequenced in a study of cytomegalovirus exposure and HLA in healthy donors. Clones were sequenced by immunoSEQ multiplex PCR, and TCRdb holds only the in-frame ones, with some missing. The sample contains fewer than 150,000 clones, 86% of which appear only once. The sequencing input was PBMCs. Source of these receptors: a man aged 18 to 29 in good health and CMV-seronegative.

This clone was counted once. This chain joins TRBV5-6 and TRBJ2-3; 9 nucleotides line up with TRBD2. Losses at the gene ends were 0 bases for V and 4 bases for J; bases not matched to a gene: 3. This CDR3 is 15 amino acids long. Germline V gene sequence: CDR1 SGHDT, CDR2 YYEEEE. The CDR3 sequence is CASSLGGGAADTQYF. The DNA for the CDR3 is TGTGCCAGCAGCTTGGGCGGGGGGGCCGCAGATACGCAGTATTTT.

V is TRBV13 and J is TRBJ1-6; no reliable D call. CDR1 and CDR2 from the germline V gene are PRHDT and FYEKMQ (reference sequence). This CDR3 is built from 14 residues. The ends were cut back, 7 bases at V and 9 bases at J, with 16 bases in the middle. CDR3 sequence reads: CASTIGGEGSPLHF. The CDR3 DNA is TGTGCCAGCACTATTGGCGGGGAAGGTTCACCCCTCCACTTT.

The rearrangement joins TRBV10-2 to TRBJ2-5, with 8 bases fitting TRBD2. Germline CDR1 reads WSHSY; CDR2 reads SAAADI. The trim removed 4 bases at V and 5 bases at J, leaving 12 bases unmatched. The CDR3 extends over 16 amino acids. Written as DNA, the CDR3 is TGCGCCAGCAGTGTGGGAAATAGCGGGATGACGGAGACCCAGTACTTC. Protein product: CASSVGNSGMTETQYF.

The rearrangement joins TRBV6-5 to TRBJ1-6; the D gene is possibly TRBD1 (5 bases). The CDR3 totals 15 residues. CDR1 MNHEY and CDR2 SVGAGI come from the germline V gene. The V end was cut by 1 base, the J end by 5 bases, with 9 bases between. The CDR3 DNA sequence: TGTGCCAGCAGTTACTACCAGGGTAATAATTCACCCCTCCACTTT. Translating gives CASSYYQGNNSPLHF.

This chain connects TRBV5-8 to TRBJ2-3; 12 nucleotides agree with TRBD1. Germline V gives CDR1 SGHTS, CDR2 YDEGEE. V gave up 3 bases and J gave up 5 bases; unmatched junction bases: 1. CDR3 size: 14 residues. CDR3 amino acids: CASSWDRGQDTQYF. The CDR3, as DNA: TGTGCCAGCAGCTGGGACAGGGGGCAAGATACGCAGTATTTT.

This clone showed up just a few times. J is TRBJ2-2 and V is TRBV6-8, with 9 bases that match TRBD2. This CDR3 is 14 amino acids long. CDR1 and CDR2 from the germline V gene are MNHGY and SAAAGT. J lost 3 bases, V lost 10 bases, and 6 bases had no gene match. CDR3 nucleotide sequence: TGTGCCATCCTAGCGGGGCGGGACACCGGGGAGCTGTTTTTT. Amino acid sequence: CAILAGRDTGELFF.

The CDR3 loop reads CAWRSGVTQYF. The CDR3 DNA sequence: TGTGCCTGGAGATCGGGAGTGACCCAGTACTTC. The chain employs TRBV30 and TRBJ2-5; TRBD2 is a possible D gene (6 bases). V was cut by 3 bases and J by 7 bases, with 9 bases left in between. The CDR3 sequence is 11 residues long. The germline V gene encodes CDR1 GTSNPN and CDR2 SVGIG (reference sequence).

V is TRBV11-2 and J is TRBJ2-1; 9 bases line up with TRBD2. The CDR3 consists of 16 residues. V trimming: 1 base; J trimming: 13 bases; junction bases outside the gene matches: 14. Germline V lookup: CDR1 SGHAT, CDR2 FQNNGV. The CDR3 spells CASSLGGGGRASLQFF. The CDR3 DNA follows: TGTGCCAGCAGCTTAGGGGGAGGCGGGAGGGCCTCCCTCCAGTTCTTC. The whole variable domain, remainder taken from reference TRBV11-2 and TRBJ2-1, is EAGVAQSPRYKIIEKRQSVAFWCNPISGHATLYWYQQILGQGPKLLIQFQNNGVVDDSQLPKDRFSAERLKGVDSTLKIQPAKLEDSAVYLCASSLGGGGRASLQFFGPGTRLTVL.

This clone was counted a single time. The V gene is TRBV6-6, the J gene TRBJ2-7; D gene ambiguous. Germline CDR1 reads MNHNY; CDR2 reads SVGAGI (reference sequence). The ends were cut back, 7 bases at V and 0 bases at J, with 13 bases in the middle. This CDR3 has 14 residues. DNA of the CDR3: TGTGCCAGCACCCTCTCAGCGAGCTCCTACGAGCAGTACTTC. It is translated as CASTLSASSYEQYF.